This TCR beta chain was found in a study of Graves' ophthalmopathy and Graves' hyperthyroidism. At the level of the study: Absence of ophthalmopathy within 18 months of follow-up defined stable hyperthyroidism.

Diagnosis used clinical symptoms, serum thyroxine, TRAb, thyroid ultrasound and orbital computed tomography. The authors amplified TCR beta CDR3 regions from RNA transcripts. HTBI primers were employed in first-round RT-PCR, then a second-round multiplex PCR followed. Via MiXCR, TCRdb re-called the multiplex PCR reads, giving one row per CDR3 protein. Among about 550,000 distinct CDR3 sequences listed, 35% to 45% were seen once. As concerns this clonotype: A much bigger clone sits one base away, suggesting this may be a read error.

The sequence came from an adult man with Graves' hyperthyroidism. Material for sequencing was peripheral blood or thyroid tissue (not recorded which).

CDR3 protein: CATSKNRDTEAFF. The DNA of the CDR3 is TGTGCCACCAGTAAGAACAGGGACACTGAAGCTTTCTTT. This rearrangement joins TRBV24-1 to TRBJ1-1; a weak D match, TRBD1 (6 bases). V lost 6 bases to trimming and J lost 3 bases, with 10 bases between them. This CDR3 has 13 residues. Germline V lookup: CDR1 KGHDR, CDR2 SFDVKD.